This is a list of T cell receptor beta chains from one sample in a study of T cell repertoires in cytomegalovirus infection. No antigen has been identified for these receptors. Each CDR3 protein is one row after TCRdb ran MiXCR on the reads. Here the sample spans hundreds of thousands of distinct CDR3 sequences, approximately 32% being singletons. Specimen: cultured CD8+ T cells from PBMCs, collected from culture after CMV antigen stimulation. These receptors were taken from a human donor in good health (CMV status not recorded). Some clones in this sample may be carry-over from other donors' samples. Each CDR3 is given with its conserved first and last residue. The order of the fields is clone size, J gene, V gene, D gene, CDR3 DNA, CDR3 protein. D genes are given only for firm matches. Size tells how often a clone was seen (once, few, many) or the class of an expanded clone, and some rows leave it out.

>few|TRBJ2-3|TRBV15|-
TGTGCCACCAGCAGAGATGGGGCAGTCACAGATACGCAGTATTTT
CATSRDGAVTDTQYF
>-|TRBJ1-2|TRBV19|-
TGTGCCGGCCGATCGGGCTATGGCTACACCTTC
CAGRSGYGYTF
>-|TRBJ1-5|TRBV5-6|-
TGTGCCAGCAGCTTGGGGTTCGGGGGAAATCAGCCCCAGCATTTT
CASSLGFGGNQPQHF
>many|TRBJ2-5|TRBV7-6|TRBD1
TGTGCCAGCAGCGCAGGGGGTTTGAGCGTGACCCAGTACTTC
CASSAGGLSVTQYF
>-|TRBJ1-2|TRBV7-9|TRBD1
TGTGCCAGCAGGCCACAGGGGGCAGAAGGCTACACCTTC
CASRPQGAEGYTF
>few|TRBJ1-5|TRBV12-3/TRBV12-4|TRBD1
TGTGCCAGCAGTTTAGAGGGGGGACAGAATAGCAATCAGCCCCAGCATTTT
CASSLEGGQNSNQPQHF
>-|TRBJ2-7|TRBV14|-
TGTGCCAGCAGTCCTTATTCACAGGGATCGGGCGAGCAGTACTTC
CASSPYSQGSGEQYF
>many|TRBJ2-1|TRBV12-5|TRBD2
TGTGCTAGCGAGCGGGGGGTCTCCTACAATGAGCAGTTCTTC
CASERGVSYNEQFF
>-|TRBJ2-5|TRBV28|-
TGTGCCACCCAGGGGAGGCAGACCCAGTACTTC
CATQGRQTQYF
>-|TRBJ2-3|TRBV9|-
TGTGCCAGCAGCGCCGAGGGGGCACTAGCGGCTTATAGCACAGATACGCAGTATTTT
CASSAEGALAAYSTDTQYF
>once|TRBJ2-3|TRBV27|TRBD2
TGTGCCAGCAGTACCGGGACTAGCGGGTTCACAGATACGCAGTATTTT
CASSTGTSGFTDTQYF
>many|TRBJ1-6|TRBV28|-
TGTGCCAGCAGCCCGGATTCCTATAATTCACCCCTCCACTTT
CASSPDSYNSPLHF
>few|TRBJ2-1|TRBV27|-
TGTGCCAGCAGTTTGCCAGGGGGAGGCTATGAGCAGTTCTTC
CASSLPGGGYEQFF
>-|TRBJ2-7|TRBV4-1|-
TGCGCCAGCAGCCAAAAACAGACGATCTCCTACGAGCAGTACTTC
CASSQKQTISYEQYF
>many|TRBJ1-5|TRBV7-6|-
TGTGCCAGCAGCTTAGCGTGGGGCAGGGACAATCAGCCCCAGCATTTT
CASSLAWGRDNQPQHF
>-|TRBJ1-1|TRBV15|TRBD1
TGTGCCACATTAGGACCGGGACAGGGACCACCGAACACTGAAGCTTTCTTT
CATLGPGQGPPNTEAFF
>many|TRBJ2-3|TRBV2|-
TGTGCCAGCAGTGAGGGGCTCCAACCTAGCACAGATACGCAGTATTTT
CASSEGLQPSTDTQYF
>few|TRBJ2-2|TRBV4-1|-
TGCGCCAGCAGCCAAGGTGGGACGGGGAACACCGGGGAGCTGTTTTTT
CASSQGGTGNTGELFF
>few|TRBJ2-6|TRBV10-3|-
TGTGCCATCAGTGAATGGGACCCCTCTGGGGCCAACGTCCTGACTTTC
CAISEWDPSGANVLTF
>-|TRBJ1-1|TRBV5-6|-
TGTGCCAGCAGCTTGTTCGCGGACGGAAACACTGAAGCTTTCTTT
CASSLFADGNTEAFF
>few|TRBJ2-1|TRBV7-8|TRBD2
TGTGCCAGCAGCTTAGCGTCGTTTGGACGACTAGCGGGCTCCTACAATGAGCAGTTCTTC
CASSLASFGRLAGSYNEQFF
>-|TRBJ2-5|TRBV7-9|-
TGTGTCAGCAGCTGGACAGCTGAACAAGAGACCCAGTACTTC
CVSSWTAEQETQYF
>few|TRBJ2-5|TRBV29-1|-
TGCAGCGCCCAATACGGCAGGGAGCTAGAGACCCAGTACTTC
CSAQYGRELETQYF
>-|TRBJ1-2|TRBV2|-
TGTGCCAGCAGAGTCGACAGTACCTACACCTTC
CASRVDSTYTF
>-|TRBJ2-7|TRBV7-9|-
TGTGCCAGCAGCGTAACAGGTTCTCCCTACGAGCAGTACTTC
CASSVTGSPYEQYF
>many|TRBJ1-1|TRBV7-8|-
TGTGCCAGCAGCTTATCAGGACAACGGGGGGACACTGAAGCTTTCTTT
CASSLSGQRGDTEAFF